The present TCR beta chain was sequenced within a study of cytomegalovirus exposure and HLA in healthy donors. Regarding the study as a whole: What a later analysis reportedly showed was that an Asian-associated ancestry cluster had fewer N-insertions than the approximately 670-donor mean.

This clone was found a few times. As yet, its antigen is unknown. With 60 Vbeta and 13 Jbeta primers, the PCR was carried out. The table came from immunoSEQ multiplex PCR; TCRdb's copy has only in-frame clones and leaves some out. This table has about 150,000 clones, approximately 9% appearing once. From germline, CDR1 is MGHRA and CDR2 YSYEKL. The V end lost 1 base, the J end lost 7 bases, and 11 bases lay between the germline ends. The CDR3 contains 15 residues. Sequencing was performed on PBMCs. The clonotype comes from a male donor in good health and CMV-seronegative. The chain recombines TRBV4-1 with TRBJ1-6, with D maybe TRBD1 (6 bases). The chain's CDR3 is CASSQGGQGNSPLHF. CDR3 sequence (DNA): TGCGCCAGCAGCCAAGGGGGGCAGGGCAATTCACCCCTCCACTTT.